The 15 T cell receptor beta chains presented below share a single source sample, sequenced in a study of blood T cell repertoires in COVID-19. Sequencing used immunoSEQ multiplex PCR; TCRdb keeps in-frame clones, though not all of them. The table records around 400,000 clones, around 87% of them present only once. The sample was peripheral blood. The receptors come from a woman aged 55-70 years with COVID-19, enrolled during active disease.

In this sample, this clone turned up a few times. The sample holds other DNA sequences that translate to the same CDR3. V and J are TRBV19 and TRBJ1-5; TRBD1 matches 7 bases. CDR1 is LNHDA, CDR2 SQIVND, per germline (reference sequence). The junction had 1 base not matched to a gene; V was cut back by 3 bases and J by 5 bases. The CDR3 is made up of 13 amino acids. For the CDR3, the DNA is TGTGCCAGTAGTATCCAGGGGGATCAGCCCCAGCATTTT. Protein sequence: CASSIQGDQPQHF.

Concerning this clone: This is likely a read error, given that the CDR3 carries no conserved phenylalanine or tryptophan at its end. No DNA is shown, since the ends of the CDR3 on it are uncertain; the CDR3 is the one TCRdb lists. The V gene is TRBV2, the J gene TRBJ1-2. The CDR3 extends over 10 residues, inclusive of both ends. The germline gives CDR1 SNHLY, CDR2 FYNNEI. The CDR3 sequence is CASSRIHMRL.

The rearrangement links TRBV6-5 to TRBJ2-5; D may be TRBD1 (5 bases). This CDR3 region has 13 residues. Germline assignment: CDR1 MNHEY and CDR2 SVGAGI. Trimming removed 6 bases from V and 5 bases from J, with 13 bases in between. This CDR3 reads CASSPQVPETQYF. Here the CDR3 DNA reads TGTGCCAGCAGCCCACAGGTCCCCGAGACCCAGTACTTC.

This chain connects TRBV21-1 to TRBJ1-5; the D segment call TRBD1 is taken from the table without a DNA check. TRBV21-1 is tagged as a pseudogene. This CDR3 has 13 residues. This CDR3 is CATCGRAAQPQHF. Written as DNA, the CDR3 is TGTGCCACCTGCGGCAGGGCGGCTCAGCCCCAGCATTTT.

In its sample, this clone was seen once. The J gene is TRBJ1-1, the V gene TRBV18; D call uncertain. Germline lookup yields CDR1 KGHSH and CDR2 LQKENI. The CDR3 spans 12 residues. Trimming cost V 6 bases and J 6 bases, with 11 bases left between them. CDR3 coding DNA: TGTGCCAGCTCCCCGGGTCGGGCTGAAGCTTTCTTT. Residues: CASSPGRAEAFF.

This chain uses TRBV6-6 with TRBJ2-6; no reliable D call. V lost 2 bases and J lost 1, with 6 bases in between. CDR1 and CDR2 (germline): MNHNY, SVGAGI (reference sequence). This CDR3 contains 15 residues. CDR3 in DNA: TGTGCCAGCAGTTACACCGGGTCTGGGGCCAACGTCCTGACTTTC. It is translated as CASSYTGSGANVLTF.

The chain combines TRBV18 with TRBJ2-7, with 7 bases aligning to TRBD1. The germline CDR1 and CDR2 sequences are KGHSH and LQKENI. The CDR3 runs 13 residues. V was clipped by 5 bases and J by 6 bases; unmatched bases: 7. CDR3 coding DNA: TGTGCCAGCTCATATGACAGGGTGGGCGAGCAGTACTTC. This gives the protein CASSYDRVGEQYF.

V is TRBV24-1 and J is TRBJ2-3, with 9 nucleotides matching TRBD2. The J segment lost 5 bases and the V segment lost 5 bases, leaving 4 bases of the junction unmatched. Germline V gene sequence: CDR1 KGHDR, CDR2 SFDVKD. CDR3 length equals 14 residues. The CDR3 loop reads CATSGAGGLDTQYF. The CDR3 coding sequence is TGTGCCACCAGTGGGGCGGGGGGGCTAGATACGCAGTATTTT.

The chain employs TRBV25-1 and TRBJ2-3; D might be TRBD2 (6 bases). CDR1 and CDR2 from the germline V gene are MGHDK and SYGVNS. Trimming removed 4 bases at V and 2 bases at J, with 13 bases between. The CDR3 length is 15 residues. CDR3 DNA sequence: TGTGCCAGCAGTGCCGGGACTGGCTACACAGATACGCAGTATTTT. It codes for CASSAGTGYTDTQYF.

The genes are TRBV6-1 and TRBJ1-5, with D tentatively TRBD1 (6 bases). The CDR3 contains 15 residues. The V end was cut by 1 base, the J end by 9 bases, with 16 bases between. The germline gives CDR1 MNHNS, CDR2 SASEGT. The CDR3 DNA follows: TGTGCCAGCAGTGAAGGGACAGTGGGATTATTGCCCCAGCATTTT. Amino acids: CASSEGTVGLLPQHF.

The CDR3 DNA sequence: TGTGCCAGCAGCGTAGGACGGGTGAACACCGGGGAGCTGTTTTTT. Protein product: CASSVGRVNTGELFF. The V and J genes are TRBV9 and TRBJ2-2, with D uncertain. The V and J ends lost 0 bases and 1 base respectively, with 7 bases between them. The CDR3 contains 15 residues. Germline lookup yields CDR1 SGDLS and CDR2 YYNGEE.

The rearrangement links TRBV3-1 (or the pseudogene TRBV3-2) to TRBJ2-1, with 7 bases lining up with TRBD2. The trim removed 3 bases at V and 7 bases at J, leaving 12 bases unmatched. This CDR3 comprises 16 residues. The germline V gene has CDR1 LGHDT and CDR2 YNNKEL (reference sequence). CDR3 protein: CASSHVRGKGGNEQFF. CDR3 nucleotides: TGTGCCAGCAGCCACGTGCGGGGGAAGGGAGGTAATGAGCAGTTCTTC.

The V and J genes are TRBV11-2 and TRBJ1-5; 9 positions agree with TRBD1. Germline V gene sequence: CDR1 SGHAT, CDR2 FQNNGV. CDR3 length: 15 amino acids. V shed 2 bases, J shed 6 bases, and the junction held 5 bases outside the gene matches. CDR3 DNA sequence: TGTGCCAGCAGCTTATCGGGACAGGGACTTCAGCCCCAGCATTTT. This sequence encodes CASSLSGQGLQPQHF. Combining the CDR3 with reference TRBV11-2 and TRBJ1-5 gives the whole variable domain EAGVAQSPRYKIIEKRQSVAFWCNPISGHATLYWYQQILGQGPKLLIQFQNNGVVDDSQLPKDRFSAERLKGVDSTLKIQPAKLEDSAVYLCASSLSGQGLQPQHFGDGTRLSIL.

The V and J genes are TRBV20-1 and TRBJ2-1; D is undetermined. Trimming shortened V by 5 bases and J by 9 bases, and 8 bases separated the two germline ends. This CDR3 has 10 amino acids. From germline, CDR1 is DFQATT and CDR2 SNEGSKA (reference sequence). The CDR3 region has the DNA TGCAGTGCTGTTCGAGGTGAGCAGTTCTTC. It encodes CSAVRGEQFF.

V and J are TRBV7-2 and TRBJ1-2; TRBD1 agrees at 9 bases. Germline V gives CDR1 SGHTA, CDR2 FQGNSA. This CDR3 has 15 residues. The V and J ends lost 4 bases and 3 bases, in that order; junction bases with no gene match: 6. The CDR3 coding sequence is TGTGCCAGCAGCTCTTACAGGGGGCAGGACTATGGCTACACCTTC. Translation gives CASSSYRGQDYGYTF.